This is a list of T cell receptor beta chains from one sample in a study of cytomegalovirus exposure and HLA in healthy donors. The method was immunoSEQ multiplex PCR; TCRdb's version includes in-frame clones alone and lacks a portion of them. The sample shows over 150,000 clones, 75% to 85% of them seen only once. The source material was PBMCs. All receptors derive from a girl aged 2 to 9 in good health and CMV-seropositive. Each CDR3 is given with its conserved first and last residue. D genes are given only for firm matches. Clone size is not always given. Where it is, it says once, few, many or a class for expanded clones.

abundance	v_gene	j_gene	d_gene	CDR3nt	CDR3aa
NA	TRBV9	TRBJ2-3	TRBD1	TGTGCCAGCAGCGTGGGACAGAACGAACTGGATACGCAGTATTTT	CASSVGQNELDTQYF
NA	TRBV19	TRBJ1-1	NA	TGTGCCAGTTCAGAACGGAGGGGCACTGAAGCTTTCTTT	CASSERRGTEAFF
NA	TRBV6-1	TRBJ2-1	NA	TGTGCCAGCAGTTCCGGTGGGGACACGGTGCAGTTCTTC	CASSSGGDTVQFF
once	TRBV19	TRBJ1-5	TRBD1	TGTGCCAGTAGGAACAGGGGACTTTATCAGCCCCAGCATTTT	CASRNRGLYQPQHF
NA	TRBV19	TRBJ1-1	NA	TGTGCCAGTAGTATTAGGGGAGGGAGTGAAGCTTTCTTT	CASSIRGGSEAFF
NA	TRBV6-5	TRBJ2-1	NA	TGTGCCAGCAGTGCCGGACTTAGCTCCTACAATGAGCAGTTCTTC	CASSAGLSSYNEQFF
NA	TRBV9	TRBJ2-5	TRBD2	TGTGCCAGCAGCGTAGAGCCCTGGGGGGGGAAAGAGACCCAGTACTTC	CASSVEPWGGKETQYF
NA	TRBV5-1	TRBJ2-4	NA	TGCGCCAGCAGCCGCGCGGGATACGCCAAAAACATTCAGTACTTC	CASSRAGYAKNIQYF
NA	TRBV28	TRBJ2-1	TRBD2	TGTGCCAGCAGTGTTAGCGGGAGGCGGCCTGAGCAGTTCTTC	CASSVSGRRPEQFF
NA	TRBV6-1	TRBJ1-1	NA	TGTGCCAGCAGTCCCGGGAGTAACACTGAAGCTTTCTTT	CASSPGSNTEAFF
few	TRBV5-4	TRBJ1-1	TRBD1	TGTGCCAGCAGCTCCCCCGACAGGGTTGTTACTGAAGCTTTCTTT	CASSSPDRVVTEAFF
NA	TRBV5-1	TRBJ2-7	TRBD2	TGCGCCAGCAGCTTGGCGGTGGGAGGGCCTTCCTACGAGCAGTACTTC	CASSLAVGGPSYEQYF
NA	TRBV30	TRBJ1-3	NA	TGTGCCTGGAGCCTAGAGAGGTCTGGAAACACCATATATTTT	CAWSLERSGNTIYF
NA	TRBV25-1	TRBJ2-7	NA	TGTGCCAGCAGTGACCAAGGGGCTTCCTACGAGCAGTACTTC	CASSDQGASYEQYF
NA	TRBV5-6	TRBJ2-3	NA	TGTGCCAGCTCCCCGACTATCTTCACAGATACGCAGTATTTT	CASSPTIFTDTQYF
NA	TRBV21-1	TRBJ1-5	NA	TGTGCCAGCCCCAGCCCTGGGCATCAGCCCCAGCATTTT	CASPSPGHQPQHF
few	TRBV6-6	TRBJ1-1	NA	TGTGCCAGCAGTCCCCAGGGGCGCCGCACTGAAGCTTTCTTT	CASSPQGRRTEAFF
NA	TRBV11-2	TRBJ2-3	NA	TGTGCCAGCAGCTCTTCACTTCCGGGACTCAGGACGCAGTATTTT	CASSSSLPGLRTQYF
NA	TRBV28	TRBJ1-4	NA	TGTGCCAGCGAACCCGGACAGCTTAATGAAAAACTGTTTTTT	CASEPGQLNEKLFF
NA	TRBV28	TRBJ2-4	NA	TGTGCCAGCAGTTTAAGGAGAAACATTCAGTACTTC	CASSLRRNIQYF
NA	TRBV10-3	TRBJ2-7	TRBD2	TGTGCCATCAGAGGTAGCGGGGGCTCCTACGAGCAGTACTTC	CAIRGSGGSYEQYF
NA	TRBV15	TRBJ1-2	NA	TGTGCCACCAGCAGAGATTTCGGGAATAACGGCTACACCTTC	CATSRDFGNNGYTF